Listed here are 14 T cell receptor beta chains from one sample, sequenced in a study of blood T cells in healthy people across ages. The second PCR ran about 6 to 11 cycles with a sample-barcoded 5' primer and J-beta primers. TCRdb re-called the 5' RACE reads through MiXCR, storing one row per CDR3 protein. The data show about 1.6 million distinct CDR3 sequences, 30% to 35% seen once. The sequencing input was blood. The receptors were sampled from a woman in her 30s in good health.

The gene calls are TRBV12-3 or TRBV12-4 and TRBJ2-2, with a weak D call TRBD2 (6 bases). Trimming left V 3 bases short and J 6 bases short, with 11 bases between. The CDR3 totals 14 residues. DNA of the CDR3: TGTGCCAGCAGTTTGGGGGGACGCTCCGGGGAGCTGTTTTTT. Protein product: CASSLGGRSGELFF.

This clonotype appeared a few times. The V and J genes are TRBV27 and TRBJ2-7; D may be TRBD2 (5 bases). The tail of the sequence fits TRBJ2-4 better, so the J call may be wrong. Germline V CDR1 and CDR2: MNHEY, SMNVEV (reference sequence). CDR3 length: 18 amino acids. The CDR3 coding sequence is TGTGCCAGCCCCATCGGAGTGCGGCCTCTAGCCCCCAAAAACATTCAGTACTTC. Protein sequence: CASPIGVRPLAPKNIQYF.

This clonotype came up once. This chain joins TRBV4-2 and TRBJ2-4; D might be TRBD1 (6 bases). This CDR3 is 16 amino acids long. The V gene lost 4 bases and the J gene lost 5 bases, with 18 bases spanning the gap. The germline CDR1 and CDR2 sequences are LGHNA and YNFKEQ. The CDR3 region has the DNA TGTGCCAGCAGCCCAGAGAGCGTGACAGGACAAAACATTCAGTACTTC. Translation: CASSPESVTGQNIQYF.

CDR3 amino acids: CASGSGLAGPFNEQFF. The CDR3 nucleotides are TGTGCTAGTGGTTCGGGTCTAGCGGGACCTTTCAATGAGCAGTTCTTC. The V gene is TRBV12-5, the J gene TRBJ2-1, with 9 bases fitting TRBD2. V was clipped by 4 bases and J by 6 bases; unmatched bases: 10. In germline, CDR1 is LGHNT, CDR2 FRNRAP. CDR3 length equals 16 residues. The variable domain in full, with the rest retrieved from reference TRBV12-5 and TRBJ2-1, is DARVTQTPRHKVTEMGQEVTMRCQPILGHNTVFWYRQTMMQGLELLAYFRNRAPLDDSGMPKDRFSAEMPDATLATLKIQPSEPRDSAVYFCASGSGLAGPFNEQFFGPGTRLTVL.

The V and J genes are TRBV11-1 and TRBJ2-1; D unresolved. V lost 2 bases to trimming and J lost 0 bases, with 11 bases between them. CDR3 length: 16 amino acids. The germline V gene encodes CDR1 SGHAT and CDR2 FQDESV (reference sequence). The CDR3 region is CASSLKDPSSYNEQFF. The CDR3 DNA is TGTGCCAGCAGCTTAAAGGACCCGAGCTCCTACAATGAGCAGTTCTTC.

CDR3 sequence (DNA): TGTGCCAGCAGAGTGGCGACAGAAGGAACTAATGAAAAACTGTTTTTT. Translating gives CASRVATEGTNEKLFF. The V gene is TRBV6-6, the J gene TRBJ1-4; perhaps TRBD1 as D (5 bases). The V gene lost 6 bases and the J gene lost 1 base, with 15 bases spanning the gap. Germline V gene data show CDR1 as MNHNY and CDR2 as SVGAGI (reference sequence). The CDR3 has 16 residues.

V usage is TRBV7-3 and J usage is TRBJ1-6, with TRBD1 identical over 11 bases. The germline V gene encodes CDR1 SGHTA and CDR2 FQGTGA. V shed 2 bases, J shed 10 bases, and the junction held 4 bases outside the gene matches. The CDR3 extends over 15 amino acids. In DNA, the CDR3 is TGTGCCAGCAGCTTAGGACAGGGGGCTAGGTCACCCCTCCACTTT. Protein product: CASSLGQGARSPLHF.

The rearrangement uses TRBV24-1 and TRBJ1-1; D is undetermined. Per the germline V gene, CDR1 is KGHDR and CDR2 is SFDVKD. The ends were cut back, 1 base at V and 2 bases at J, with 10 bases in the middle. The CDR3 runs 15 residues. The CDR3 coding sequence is TGTGCCACCAGTGATTTTTGGGGAGCAAACACTGAAGCTTTCTTT. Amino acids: CATSDFWGANTEAFF.

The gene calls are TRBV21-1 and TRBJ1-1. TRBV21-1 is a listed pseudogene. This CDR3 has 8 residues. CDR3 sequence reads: CASRKAFF. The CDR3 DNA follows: TGTGCCAGCAGAAAAGCTTTCTTT.

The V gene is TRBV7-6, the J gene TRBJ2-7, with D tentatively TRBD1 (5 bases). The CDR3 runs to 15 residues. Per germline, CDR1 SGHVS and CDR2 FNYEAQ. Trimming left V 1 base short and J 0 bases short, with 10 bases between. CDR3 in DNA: TGTGCCAGCAGCTTAGGGGGCCGCAGCTCCTACGAGCAGTACTTC. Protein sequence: CASSLGGRSSYEQYF.

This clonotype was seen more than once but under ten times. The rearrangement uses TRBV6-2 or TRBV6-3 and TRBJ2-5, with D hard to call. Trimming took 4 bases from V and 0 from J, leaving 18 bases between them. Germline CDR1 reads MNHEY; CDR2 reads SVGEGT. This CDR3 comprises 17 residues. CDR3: CASSSSRHPPYQETQYF. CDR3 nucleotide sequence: TGTGCCAGCAGTTCCTCTCGACACCCCCCGTACCAAGAGACCCAGTACTTC.

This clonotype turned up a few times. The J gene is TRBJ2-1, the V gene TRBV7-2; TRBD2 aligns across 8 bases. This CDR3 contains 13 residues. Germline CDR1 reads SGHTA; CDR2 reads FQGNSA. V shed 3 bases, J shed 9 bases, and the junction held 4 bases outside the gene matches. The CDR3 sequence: CASSFNSGVEQFF. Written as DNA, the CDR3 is TGTGCCAGCAGCTTTAATAGCGGGGTTGAGCAGTTCTTC. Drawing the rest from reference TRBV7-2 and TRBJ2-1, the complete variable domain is GAGVSQSPSNKVTEKGKDVELRCDPISGHTALYWYRQSLGQGLEFLIYFQGNSAPDKSGLPSDRFSAERTGGSVSTLTIQRTQQEDSAVYLCASSFNSGVEQFFGPGTRLTVL.

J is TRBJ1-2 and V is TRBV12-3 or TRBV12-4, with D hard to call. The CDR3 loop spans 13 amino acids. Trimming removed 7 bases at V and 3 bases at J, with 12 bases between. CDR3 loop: CASTLPRDYGYTF. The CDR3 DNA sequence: TGTGCCAGCACCCTACCGAGGGACTATGGCTACACCTTC.

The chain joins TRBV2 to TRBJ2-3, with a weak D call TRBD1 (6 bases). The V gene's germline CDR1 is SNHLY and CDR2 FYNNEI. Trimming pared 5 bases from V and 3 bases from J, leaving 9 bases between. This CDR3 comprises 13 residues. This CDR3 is CASSNRATDTQYF. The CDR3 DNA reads TGTGCCAGCAGTAACAGGGCGACAGATACGCAGTATTTT. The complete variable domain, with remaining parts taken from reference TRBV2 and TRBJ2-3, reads EPEVTQTPSHQVTQMGQEVILRCVPISNHLYFYWYRQILGQKVEFLVSFYNNEISEKSEIFDDQFSVERPDGSNFTLKIRSTKLEDSAMYFCASSNRATDTQYFGPGTRLTVL.